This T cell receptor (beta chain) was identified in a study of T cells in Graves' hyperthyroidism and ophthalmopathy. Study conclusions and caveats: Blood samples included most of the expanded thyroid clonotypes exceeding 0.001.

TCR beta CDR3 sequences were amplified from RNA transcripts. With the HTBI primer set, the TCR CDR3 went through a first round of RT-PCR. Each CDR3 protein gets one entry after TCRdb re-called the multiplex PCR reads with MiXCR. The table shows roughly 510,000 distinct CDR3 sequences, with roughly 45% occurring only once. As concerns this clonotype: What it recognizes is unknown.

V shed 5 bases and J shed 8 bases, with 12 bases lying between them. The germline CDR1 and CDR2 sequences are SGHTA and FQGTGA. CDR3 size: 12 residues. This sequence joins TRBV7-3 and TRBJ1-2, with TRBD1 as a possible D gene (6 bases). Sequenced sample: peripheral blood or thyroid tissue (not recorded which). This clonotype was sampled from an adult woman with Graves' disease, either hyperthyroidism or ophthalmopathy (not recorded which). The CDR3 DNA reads TGTGCCAGCAGCAAGAACAGGGAAGGCTACACCTTC. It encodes CASSKNREGYTF.